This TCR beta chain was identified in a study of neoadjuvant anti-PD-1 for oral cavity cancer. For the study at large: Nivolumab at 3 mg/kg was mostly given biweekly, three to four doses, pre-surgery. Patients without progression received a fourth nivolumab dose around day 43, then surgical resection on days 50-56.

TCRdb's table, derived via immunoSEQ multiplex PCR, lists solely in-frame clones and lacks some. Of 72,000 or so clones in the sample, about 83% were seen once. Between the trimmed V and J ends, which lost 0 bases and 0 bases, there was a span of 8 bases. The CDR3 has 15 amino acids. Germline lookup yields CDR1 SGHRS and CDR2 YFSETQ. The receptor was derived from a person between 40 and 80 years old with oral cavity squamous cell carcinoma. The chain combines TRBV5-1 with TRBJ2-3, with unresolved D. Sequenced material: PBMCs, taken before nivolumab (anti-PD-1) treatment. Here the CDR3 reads CASSLVASSTDTQYF. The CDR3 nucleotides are TGCGCCAGCAGCTTGGTGGCGAGTAGCACAGATACGCAGTATTTT.